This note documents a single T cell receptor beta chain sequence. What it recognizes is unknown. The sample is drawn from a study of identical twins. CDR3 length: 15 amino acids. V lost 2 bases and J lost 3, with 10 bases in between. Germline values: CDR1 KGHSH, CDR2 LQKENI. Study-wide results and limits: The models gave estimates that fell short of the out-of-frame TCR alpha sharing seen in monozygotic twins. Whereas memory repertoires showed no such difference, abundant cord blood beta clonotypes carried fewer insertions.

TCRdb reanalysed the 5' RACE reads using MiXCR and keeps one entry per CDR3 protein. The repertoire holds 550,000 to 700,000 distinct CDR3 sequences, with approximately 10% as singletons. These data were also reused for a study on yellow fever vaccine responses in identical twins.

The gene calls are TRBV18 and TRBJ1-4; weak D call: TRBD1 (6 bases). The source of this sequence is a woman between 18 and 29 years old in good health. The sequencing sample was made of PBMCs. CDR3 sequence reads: CASSPSGASNEKLFF. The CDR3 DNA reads TGTGCCAGCTCACCATCGGGGGCGTCTAATGAAAAACTGTTTTTT. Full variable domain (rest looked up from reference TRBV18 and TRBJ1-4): NAGVMQNPRHLVRRRGQEARLRCSPMKGHSHVYWYRQLPEEGLKFMVYLQKENIIDESGMPKERFSAEFPKEGPSILRIQQVVRGDSAAYFCASSPSGASNEKLFFGSGTQLSVL.